This is a list of T cell receptor beta chains from one sample in a study of technical replicates of blood from a few donors. Some clones are missing from TCRdb's copy, which holds only in-frame ones; the method was immunoSEQ multiplex PCR. In the table there are about 76,000 clones, approximately 94% of which are singletons. Input material: T cells isolated from PBMCs. The source of these receptors is a human donor in good health. CDR3s include the opening cysteine and the closing phenylalanine or tryptophan. A D gene is named only where the DNA matches it firmly.

-	TRBV11-2	TRBJ1-2	15	TGTGCCAGCAGCTTAGAGAGCCAGGGTGTTTATGGCTACACCTTC	CASSLESQGVYGYTF
TRBD2	TRBV5-1	TRBJ2-3	15	TGCGCCAGCAGCTTGTCGGGACTAGCGGTGGATACGCAGTATTTT	CASSLSGLAVDTQYF
-	TRBV7-9	TRBJ1-5	14	TGTGCCAGCAGCTTAGTGGGGGGGCATCAGCCCCAGCATTTT	CASSLVGGHQPQHF
TRBD2	TRBV25-1	TRBJ2-7	13	TGTGCCAGCGGACTAGCGGGAAACTACGAGCAGTACTTC	CASGLAGNYEQYF
TRBD1	TRBV19	TRBJ1-2	13	TGTGCCAGTAGGATACAGGGGCGAGGTGGCTACACCTTC	CASRIQGRGGYTF
-	TRBV7-3	TRBJ2-2	15	TGTGCCAGCAGCTTACTACCGGGAACCACCGGGGAGCTGTTTTTT	CASSLLPGTTGELFF
TRBD2	TRBV7-8	TRBJ2-1	16	TGTGCCAGCAGCTTAGCGGTTAGCGGGATTTACAATGAGCAGTTCTTC	CASSLAVSGIYNEQFF
-	TRBV7-9	TRBJ1-1	15	TGTGCCAGCAGCCCTTTAACAGGGCCTAGAACTGAAGCTTTCTTT	CASSPLTGPRTEAFF
-	TRBV6-5	TRBJ2-3	16	TGTGCCAGCAGTTCCTCTCCTTCCAGGACATTCGATACGCAGTATTTT	CASSSSPSRTFDTQYF
TRBD1	TRBV19	TRBJ1-1	14	TGTGCCAGTTCTTTCGGGACAGGGAAGACTGAAGCTTTCTTT	CASSFGTGKTEAFF